This T cell receptor beta chain was recovered during a study of blood T cells in healthy people across ages. A second PCR of about 7 to 11 cycles used a sample-barcoded 5' primer and a J-beta primer mix. TCRdb reanalysed the 5' RACE reads using MiXCR and keeps one entry per CDR3 protein. The sample holds about 650,000 distinct CDR3 sequences, roughly half seen once. The CDR3 contains 12 residues. Trimming cost V 6 bases and J 5 bases, with 11 bases left between them. The V gene's germline CDR1 is MGHDK and CDR2 SYGVNS. Regarding the study as a whole: It was not possible, with unsorted PBMCs, to conclusively compare naive and antigen-experienced cells. TCR beta diversity per million T cells fell roughly linearly with age.

This clonotype was observed a handful of times. The antigen remains unidentified. This clonotype was sampled from a woman older than 75 in good health. The chain is built from TRBV25-1 and TRBJ2-7; a weak D match, TRBD2 (5 bases). The sample consisted of blood. The CDR3 region is CASSGSGNEQYF. CDR3 DNA sequence: TGTGCCAGCAGCGGATCGGGGAACGAGCAGTACTTC.